A selection of T cell receptor beta chains follows, all from one sample in a study of control samples from healthy donors and cancer patients. Data came from immunoSEQ multiplex PCR; TCRdb stores just in-frame clones and leaves some out. The sample has over 120,000 clones, roughly 94% seen once. Source material: PBMCs. The receptors come from a man in his sixties with colorectal cancer. CDR3s include the opening cysteine and the closing phenylalanine or tryptophan. D genes are given only for firm matches. Rows may omit the clone size; those that give it use once, few, many or a size class.

j_gene: TRBJ2-4; v_gene: TRBV19; d_gene: -; abundance: few; CDR3aa: CASSGDTEIAKNIQYF; CDR3nt: TGTGCCAGTAGCGGGGACACTGAGATAGCCAAAAACATTCAGTACTTC
j_gene: TRBJ2-7; v_gene: TRBV28; d_gene: -; abundance: once; CDR3aa: CASSGDSYEQYF; CDR3nt: TGTGCCAGCAGTGGTGACAGCTACGAGCAGTACTTC
j_gene: TRBJ2-7; v_gene: TRBV18; d_gene: TRBD2; abundance: -; CDR3aa: CASSRAGDYEQYF; CDR3nt: TGTGCCAGCTCCCGAGCGGGGGACTACGAGCAGTACTTC
j_gene: TRBJ1-5; v_gene: TRBV10-3; d_gene: -; abundance: -; CDR3aa: CAISEGAVSNQPQHF; CDR3nt: TGTGCCATCAGTGAGGGGGCGGTTAGCAATCAGCCCCAGCATTTT
j_gene: TRBJ1-2; v_gene: TRBV25-1; d_gene: -; abundance: -; CDR3aa: CASSEYEWGVGYTF; CDR3nt: TGTGCCAGCAGTGAATATGAATGGGGTGTTGGCTACACCTTC
j_gene: TRBJ1-2; v_gene: TRBV10-3; d_gene: TRBD1; abundance: -; CDR3aa: CAISGGQGDYGYTF; CDR3nt: TGTGCCATCAGTGGGGGACAGGGAGACTATGGCTACACCTTC
j_gene: TRBJ1-2; v_gene: TRBV19; d_gene: -; abundance: -; CDR3aa: CASSPPDRTNGYTF; CDR3nt: TGTGCCAGTAGTCCTCCCGACAGGACGAATGGCTACACCTTC
j_gene: TRBJ1-6; v_gene: TRBV18; d_gene: -; abundance: -; CDR3aa: CASSPRGGDNSPLHF; CDR3nt: TGTGCCAGCTCACCACGGGGTGGGGATAATTCACCCCTCCACTTT
j_gene: TRBJ2-5; v_gene: TRBV7-2; d_gene: TRBD2; abundance: once; CDR3aa: CASSYTSGGGETQYF; CDR3nt: TGTGCCAGCAGCTACACTAGCGGGGGTGGGGAGACCCAGTACTTC
j_gene: TRBJ1-5; v_gene: TRBV6-6; d_gene: -; abundance: -; CDR3aa: CASSRDQPQHF; CDR3nt: TGTGCCAGCAGCCGAGATCAGCCCCAGCATTTT
j_gene: TRBJ2-1; v_gene: TRBV4-3; d_gene: -; abundance: -; CDR3aa: CASSQESGNEQFF; CDR3nt: TGCGCCAGCAGCCAAGAATCAGGGAATGAGCAGTTCTTC
j_gene: TRBJ2-6; v_gene: TRBV19; d_gene: -; abundance: -; CDR3aa: CASTVSGANVLTF; CDR3nt: TGTGCCAGTACAGTCTCTGGGGCCAACGTCCTGACTTTC
j_gene: TRBJ2-7; v_gene: TRBV4-1; d_gene: TRBD2; abundance: -; CDR3aa: CASSQEIGGASYEQYF; CDR3nt: TGCGCCAGCAGCCAAGAGATCGGGGGGGCGTCCTACGAGCAGTACTTC
j_gene: TRBJ2-3; v_gene: TRBV6-1; d_gene: TRBD1; abundance: once; CDR3aa: CASSATSGQGSNTQYF; CDR3nt: TGTGCCAGCAGTGCCACATCGGGACAGGGTTCGAATACGCAGTATTTT
j_gene: TRBJ1-5; v_gene: TRBV24-1; d_gene: -; abundance: -; CDR3aa: CATSDLGRPDGQHF; CDR3nt: TGTGCCACCAGTGATTTGGGGAGGCCGGACGGGCAGCATTTT
j_gene: TRBJ1-1; v_gene: TRBV12-3/TRBV12-4; d_gene: TRBD1; abundance: -; CDR3aa: CASRVTGGDEAFF; CDR3nt: TGTGCCAGCAGAGTTACAGGGGGCGATGAAGCTTTCTTT
j_gene: TRBJ1-5; v_gene: TRBV2; d_gene: TRBD1; abundance: -; CDR3aa: CASSAGTGGLVSNQPQHF; CDR3nt: TGTGCCAGCAGTGCCGGGACAGGGGGCTTGGTCAGCAATCAGCCCCAGCATTTT
j_gene: TRBJ1-2; v_gene: TRBV3-1/TRBV3-2; d_gene: TRBD1; abundance: -; CDR3aa: CASSATGDYGYTF; CDR3nt: TGTGCCAGCAGCGCTACAGGGGACTATGGCTACACCTTC
j_gene: TRBJ1-1; v_gene: TRBV5-1; d_gene: -; abundance: -; CDR3aa: CASSSQGRDTEAFF; CDR3nt: TGCGCCAGCAGCTCACAGGGTAGGGACACTGAAGCTTTCTTT
j_gene: TRBJ1-5; v_gene: TRBV24-1; d_gene: TRBD1; abundance: -; CDR3aa: CATSGGQGPNQPQHF; CDR3nt: TGTGCCACCAGTGGGGGACAGGGGCCCAATCAGCCCCAGCATTTT
j_gene: TRBJ1-5; v_gene: TRBV6-1; d_gene: -; abundance: -; CDR3aa: CASSGVSWSGGGQPQHF; CDR3nt: TGTGCCAGCAGTGGGGTCAGTTGGAGTGGCGGTGGTCAGCCCCAGCATTTT
j_gene: TRBJ2-1; v_gene: TRBV15; d_gene: -; abundance: -; CDR3aa: CATSRVSGKGYNEQFF; CDR3nt: TGTGCCACCAGCAGAGTGTCGGGGAAGGGGTACAATGAGCAGTTCTTC
j_gene: TRBJ2-1; v_gene: TRBV27; d_gene: -; abundance: -; CDR3aa: CASRRRTASYNEQFF; CDR3nt: TGTGCCAGCAGACGAAGGACAGCGAGTTACAATGAGCAGTTCTTC
j_gene: TRBJ1-4; v_gene: TRBV5-5; d_gene: -; abundance: -; CDR3aa: CAGGKLFF; CDR3nt: TGTGCTGGGGGAAAACTGTTTTTT
j_gene: TRBJ1-1; v_gene: TRBV30; d_gene: -; abundance: -; CDR3aa: CAWVKEQGLAFF; CDR3nt: TGTGCCTGGGTCAAAGAACAGGGCTTGGCTTTCTTT
j_gene: TRBJ2-3; v_gene: TRBV11-2; d_gene: TRBD2; abundance: -; CDR3aa: CASSLESYSSGGHSTDTQYF; CDR3nt: TGTGCCAGCAGCTTAGAATCTTACTCTAGCGGGGGGCACAGCACAGATACGCAGTATTTT
j_gene: TRBJ1-4; v_gene: TRBV6-6; d_gene: -; abundance: -; CDR3aa: CASSTDTVNEKLFF; CDR3nt: TGTGCCAGCAGCACGGACACGGTTAATGAAAAACTGTTTTTT
j_gene: TRBJ2-3; v_gene: TRBV19; d_gene: TRBD1; abundance: -; CDR3aa: CASSPTGASTDTQYF; CDR3nt: TGTGCCAGTAGCCCGACAGGGGCCAGCACAGATACGCAGTATTTT
j_gene: TRBJ2-7; v_gene: TRBV5-1; d_gene: -; abundance: -; CDR3aa: CASSLDTFQYEQYF; CDR3nt: TGCGCCAGCAGCTTGGATACTTTTCAATACGAGCAGTACTTC
j_gene: TRBJ2-1; v_gene: TRBV5-4; d_gene: TRBD1; abundance: -; CDR3aa: CASSLSGTGGYNEQFF; CDR3nt: TGTGCCAGCAGCCTATCCGGGACAGGGGGGTACAATGAGCAGTTCTTC
j_gene: TRBJ2-7; v_gene: TRBV5-1; d_gene: TRBD1; abundance: once; CDR3aa: CASSLGQGGEQYF; CDR3nt: TGCGCCAGCAGCTTAGGACAGGGGGGAGAGCAGTACTTC
j_gene: TRBJ1-1; v_gene: TRBV27; d_gene: -; abundance: -; CDR3aa: CASSPGPVGTEAFF; CDR3nt: TGTGCCAGCAGCCCCGGGCCCGTGGGGACTGAAGCTTTCTTT
j_gene: TRBJ1-1; v_gene: TRBV29-1; d_gene: TRBD1; abundance: -; CDR3aa: CSVEVQGADTEAFF; CDR3nt: TGCAGCGTTGAGGTACAGGGGGCGGACACTGAAGCTTTCTTT
j_gene: TRBJ1-5; v_gene: TRBV6-6; d_gene: TRBD1; abundance: -; CDR3aa: CASSTQGTSNQPQHF; CDR3nt: TGTGCCAGCAGTACACAGGGGACGAGCAATCAGCCCCAGCATTTT
j_gene: TRBJ2-3; v_gene: TRBV2; d_gene: -; abundance: -; CDR3aa: CASSESGLGTDTQYF; CDR3nt: TGTGCCAGCAGTGAATCTGGGCTAGGCACAGATACGCAGTATTTT
j_gene: TRBJ1-5; v_gene: TRBV4-1; d_gene: -; abundance: -; CDR3aa: CASSQVVRSLTNSNQPQHF; CDR3nt: TGCGCCAGCAGCCAAGTGGTCCGCTCCTTGACGAATAGCAATCAGCCCCAGCATTTT
j_gene: TRBJ1-1; v_gene: TRBV6-5; d_gene: -; abundance: -; CDR3aa: CASSYLGLNTEAFF; CDR3nt: TGTGCCAGCAGTTACCTCGGACTAAACACTGAAGCTTTCTTT
j_gene: TRBJ2-4; v_gene: TRBV28; d_gene: TRBD1; abundance: -; CDR3aa: CASSLFSDRGKNIQYF; CDR3nt: TGTGCCAGCAGTTTATTCTCCGACAGGGGAAAAAACATTCAGTACTTC
j_gene: TRBJ1-2; v_gene: TRBV19; d_gene: -; abundance: -; CDR3aa: CASLPDGGPFYGYTF; CDR3nt: TGTGCCAGTTTGCCGGACGGGGGGCCTTTCTATGGCTACACCTTC
j_gene: TRBJ2-3; v_gene: TRBV3-1/TRBV3-2; d_gene: -; abundance: -; CDR3aa: CASSPSGRTDTQYF; CDR3nt: TGTGCCAGCAGCCCGAGTGGGCGCACAGATACGCAGTATTTT
j_gene: TRBJ2-5; v_gene: TRBV12-3/TRBV12-4; d_gene: -; abundance: -; CDR3aa: CASRLQGRETQYF; CDR3nt: TGTGCCAGCAGACTACAGGGACGAGAGACCCAGTACTTC
j_gene: TRBJ1-5; v_gene: TRBV6-5; d_gene: TRBD1; abundance: -; CDR3aa: CASDQDRGIGQPQHF; CDR3nt: TGTGCCAGCGATCAGGACAGGGGAATTGGTCAGCCCCAGCATTTT
j_gene: TRBJ2-3; v_gene: TRBV5-1; d_gene: TRBD2; abundance: once; CDR3aa: CASSLGLAADTQYF; CDR3nt: TGCGCCAGCAGCTTGGGACTAGCGGCAGATACGCAGTATTTT
j_gene: TRBJ1-4; v_gene: TRBV6-6; d_gene: -; abundance: -; CDR3aa: CASKTQGNEKLFF; CDR3nt: TGTGCCAGCAAAACCCAGGGCAATGAAAAACTGTTTTTT
j_gene: TRBJ1-5; v_gene: TRBV7-8; d_gene: -; abundance: -; CDR3aa: CASSRDFSNQPQHF; CDR3nt: TGTGCCAGCAGCCGGGACTTTAGCAATCAGCCCCAGCATTTT